The present TCR beta chain was sequenced within a study of blood T cell repertoires in COVID-19. Across the study: Sites in the United States, Italy and Spain provided acute and convalescent COVID-19 samples.

Sequencing was performed with immunoSEQ multiplex PCR; in TCRdb, only in-frame clones are kept and a portion is missing. The repertoire holds around 260,000 clones, with around nine tenths as singletons. The CDR3 sequence is 13 residues long. The V end lost 1 base, the J end lost 4 bases, and 5 bases lay between the germline ends. Germline CDR1 LGHDT, CDR2 YNNKEL (reference sequence). The chain links TRBV3-1 (or the pseudogene TRBV3-2) to TRBJ1-5, with D uncertain. The clonotype was recovered from a man aged 25 to 45 with acute or convalescent COVID-19. The sequencing input was peripheral blood. The chain's CDR3 is CASSQGGNQPQHF. The CDR3 coding sequence is TGTGCCAGCAGCCAAGGAGGGAATCAGCCCCAGCATTTT.